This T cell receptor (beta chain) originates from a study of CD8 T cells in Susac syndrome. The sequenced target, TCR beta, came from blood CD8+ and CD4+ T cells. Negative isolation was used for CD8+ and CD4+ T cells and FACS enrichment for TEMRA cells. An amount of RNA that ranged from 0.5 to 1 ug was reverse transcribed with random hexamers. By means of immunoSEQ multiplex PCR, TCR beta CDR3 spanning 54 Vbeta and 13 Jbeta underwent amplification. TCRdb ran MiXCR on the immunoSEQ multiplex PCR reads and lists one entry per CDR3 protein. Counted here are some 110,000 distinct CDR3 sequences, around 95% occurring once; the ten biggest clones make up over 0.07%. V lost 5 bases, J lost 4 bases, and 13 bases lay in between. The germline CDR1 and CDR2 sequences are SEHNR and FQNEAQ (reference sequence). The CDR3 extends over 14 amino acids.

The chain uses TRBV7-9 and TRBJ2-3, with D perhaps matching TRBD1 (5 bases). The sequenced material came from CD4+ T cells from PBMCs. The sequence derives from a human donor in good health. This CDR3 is CASSPRRAADTQYF. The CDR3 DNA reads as TGTGCCAGCAGCCCCCGCAGGGCTGCAGATACGCAGTATTTT.